The present TCR beta chain was sequenced within a study of blood T cell repertoires in COVID-19. Study information: The origin of the acute and convalescent COVID-19 samples was the United States, Italy and Spain. T cells, B-cell-depleted T cells, or PBMCs provided the cDNA or gDNA that served as material.

In germline, CDR1 is KGHSH, CDR2 LQKENI. This CDR3 is 16 amino acids long. Trimming cost V 6 bases and J 8 bases; bases outside gene matches: 10. Study processing details: Amplification of reference gene primers provided the estimated nucleated cell counts. Generated by immunoSEQ multiplex PCR, the TCRdb table keeps only in-frame clones and is missing some. V and J calls and clone size are given by that table; D and trimming were obtained from the DNA. The sample comprises some 200,000 clones, around nine tenths of which are singletons, and 5.5% to 7% rests with the top ten. This sequence was found in a man between 35 and 55 years old with active or convalescent COVID-19. This chain connects TRBV18 to TRBJ2-1, with 13 bases identical to TRBD2. Sequencing input: peripheral blood. The CDR3 nucleotides are TGTGCCAGCTCCCGCGGGACTAGCGGGACAGGCGATGAGCAGTTCTTC. Translating gives CASSRGTSGTGDEQFF.